Shown below are 21 T cell receptor beta chains from a single sample sequenced in a study of cytomegalovirus exposure and HLA in healthy donors. The study ran its PCR with 60 Vbeta and 13 Jbeta primers. Profiling relied on immunoSEQ multiplex PCR, and the TCRdb table lists in-frame clones only, not all of them. The sample yields over 110,000 clones, around 79% seen once. Sequences were obtained from PBMCs. The receptors come from a man younger than 30 in good health and CMV-seronegative.

The gene calls are TRBV5-1 and TRBJ2-3; 9 nucleotides match TRBD1. The germline V gene encodes CDR1 SGHRS and CDR2 YFSETQ. The length of the CDR3 is 15 residues. V shed 3 bases, J shed 3 bases, and the junction held 5 bases outside the gene matches. The CDR3 spells CASSWTGARTDTQYF. DNA of the CDR3: TGCGCCAGCAGCTGGACAGGGGCCCGTACAGATACGCAGTATTTT.

The chain links TRBV11-2 to TRBJ1-3; 9 bases match TRBD1. CDR3 length: 20 amino acids. With V trimmed by 0 bases and J by 3 bases, 15 bases remained unmatched. CDR1 is SGHAT and CDR2 is FQNNGV in the germline V gene. CDR3: CASSLDFPSGTGYSGNTIYF. As DNA, the CDR3 is TGTGCCAGCAGCTTAGACTTCCCTTCCGGGACAGGGTATAGTGGAAACACCATATATTTT.

The CDR3 here is CAWSQTGNLDIQYF. The CDR3 nucleotides are TGTGCCTGGAGTCAAACAGGGAATTTAGACATTCAGTACTTC. The chain combines TRBV30 with TRBJ2-4; the D gene is possibly TRBD1 (6 bases). Trimming took off 2 bases at V and 8 bases at J, with 16 bases between the two ends. Germline V CDR1 and CDR2: GTSNPN, SVGIG (reference sequence). CDR3 length: 14 residues.

The sample holds a few counts of this clone. J is TRBJ2-2 and V is TRBV5-1, with 7 bases identical to TRBD1. The CDR3 runs 14 residues. The V gene end was trimmed by 2 bases and the J gene end by 7 bases; junction bases not matched to a gene: 5. CDR1 SGHRS and CDR2 YFSETQ come from the germline V gene. The CDR3 region is CASSLQGIDGELFF. CDR3 nucleotides: TGCGCCAGCAGCTTACAGGGGATTGACGGGGAGCTGTTTTTT.

The chain couples TRBV7-8 to TRBJ1-5; D gene uncertain. This CDR3 spans 17 amino acids. V was cut by 1 base and J by 0 bases, with 13 bases left in between. CDR1 and CDR2 from the germline V gene are SGHVS and FQNEAQ. This chain's CDR3 is CASSLVAVSGSNQPQHF. The CDR3 DNA is TGTGCCAGCAGCTTAGTGGCGGTATCGGGTAGCAATCAGCCCCAGCATTTT.

This clone was observed once. The chain recombines TRBV11-1 with TRBJ2-3; D remains ambiguous. Germline V gene data show CDR1 as SGHAT and CDR2 as FQDESV (reference sequence). The length of the CDR3 is 13 residues. V shed 10 bases and J shed 2 bases, with 13 bases lying between them. The CDR3: CATAYSYTDTQYF. For the CDR3, the DNA is TGTGCCACAGCCTACAGCTACACAGATACGCAGTATTTT.

The table lists this clone with a few counts. This chain links TRBV13 with TRBJ2-5; tentatively, D is TRBD1 (5 bases). CDR1 is PRHDT, CDR2 FYEKMQ, per germline (reference sequence). V was cut by 2 bases and J by 4 bases, with 11 bases left in between. This CDR3 comprises 14 residues. For the CDR3, the DNA is TGTGCCAGCAGCTTAAAGGCTACAGGAGAGACCCAGTACTTC. It encodes CASSLKATGETQYF.

The chain combines TRBV5-8 with TRBJ2-2, with a tentative D call TRBD1 (6 bases). The V end lost 4 bases, the J end lost 4 bases, and 17 bases lay between the germline ends. Germline V gene sequence: CDR1 SGHTS, CDR2 YDEGEE. This CDR3 is built from 16 residues. The CDR3 DNA reads TGTGCCAGCAGCCCCACAGGGTTGGCGATCACCGGGGAGCTGTTTTTT. Its protein product is CASSPTGLAITGELFF.

V usage is TRBV7-6 and J usage is TRBJ2-7, with D maybe TRBD2 (6 bases). Trimming stripped 4 bases from V and 5 bases from J, with 15 bases between. This CDR3 comprises 14 residues. CDR1 is SGHVS and CDR2 is FNYEAQ in the germline V gene. DNA for the CDR3: TGTGCCAGCAGCTCCGTATGGAGGGCCAACGAGCAGTACTTC. As protein: CASSSVWRANEQYF.

This clone occurred once. The chain links TRBV19 to TRBJ2-6, with unresolved D. The ends were cut back, 5 bases at V and 4 bases at J, with 12 bases in the middle. The CDR3 runs 15 residues. Germline V lookup: CDR1 LNHDA, CDR2 SQIVND (reference sequence). The CDR3: CASSRHSAGANVLTF. The CDR3 DNA follows: TGTGCCAGTAGTCGCCACAGTGCCGGGGCCAACGTCCTGACTTTC.

The chain is built from TRBV10-2 and TRBJ2-5, with 9 bases aligning to TRBD1. The J segment lost 5 bases and the V segment lost 9 bases, leaving 7 bases of the junction unmatched. Germline CDR1 WSHSY, CDR2 SAAADI. The CDR3 is 13 amino acids. The CDR3 is CASNRDRDETQYF. The CDR3, as DNA: TGCGCCAGTAACCGGGACAGGGACGAGACCCAGTACTTC.

For the CDR3, the DNA is TGCGCCAGCAGCCAAGCTGGACAGGGGAACTACAATGAGCAGTTCTTC. It translates to CASSQAGQGNYNEQFF. The chain couples TRBV4-1 to TRBJ2-1; 9 positions match TRBD1. Per germline, CDR1 MGHRA and CDR2 YSYEKL. Trimming cost V 1 base and J 3 bases; bases outside gene matches: 4. The CDR3 extends over 16 amino acids.

This clone was picked up one time. The V call is TRBV19, the J call TRBJ1-5; no definite D call. CDR1 is LNHDA, CDR2 SQIVND, per germline (reference sequence). Trimming removed 7 bases at V and 3 bases at J, with 7 bases between. There are 12 residues in the CDR3. The CDR3 nucleotides read TGTGCCAGTACTTCAGTCAATCAGCCCCAGCATTTT. It codes for CASTSVNQPQHF. Drawing the rest from reference TRBV19 and TRBJ1-5, the complete variable domain is DGGITQSPKYLFRKEGQNVTLSCEQNLNHDAMYWYRQDPGQGLRLIYYSQIVNDFQKGDIAEGYSVSREKKESFPLTVTSAQKNPTAFYLCASTSVNQPQHFGDGTRLSIL.

This clone was found once. V gene TRBV5-5 combines with J gene TRBJ1-2; a weak D match, TRBD1 (5 bases). The CDR3 has 16 residues. Germline V gene data show CDR1 as SGHKS and CDR2 as YYEKEE (reference sequence). V gave up 2 bases and J gave up 4 bases, with 18 bases separating them. The CDR3 reads CASSLGRLLRGYGYTF. DNA of the CDR3: TGTGCCAGCAGCTTAGGCAGGCTCCTAAGGGGCTATGGCTACACCTTC.

This clone was observed a few times. V and J are TRBV5-1 and TRBJ1-3; 7 bases are shared with TRBD1. The CDR3 runs to 14 residues. Losses at the gene ends were 4 bases for V and 8 bases for J; bases not matched to a gene: 9. Germline V gene sequence: CDR1 SGHRS, CDR2 YFSETQ. The CDR3 nucleotides read TGCGCCAGCAGCATAAGGGACAGCCGGGACACCATATATTTT. It yields the protein CASSIRDSRDTIYF.

The chain carries TRBV12-5 and TRBJ2-3; 7 positions match TRBD1. Losses at the gene ends were 7 bases for V and 8 bases for J; bases not matched to a gene: 15. From germline, CDR1 is LGHNT and CDR2 FRNRAP. This CDR3 is 15 amino acids long. The CDR3 spells CASAPGTAARGTQYF. CDR3 coding DNA: TGTGCTAGTGCCCCAGGGACAGCGGCTCGAGGTACGCAGTATTTT.

The chain recombines TRBV5-1 with TRBJ1-2, with D possibly being TRBD1 (5 bases). CDR1 and CDR2 from the germline V gene are SGHRS and YFSETQ. The V gene lost 0 bases and the J gene lost 6 bases, with 18 bases spanning the gap. This CDR3 has 16 residues. CDR3 sequence reads: CASSLALAAGYHGYTF. The CDR3 bases are TGCGCCAGCAGCTTGGCCCTGGCCGCAGGGTATCATGGCTACACCTTC.

V is TRBV7-2 and J is TRBJ2-3, with TRBD2 matching 10 bases. Germline values: CDR1 SGHTA, CDR2 FQGNSA. V shed 7 bases and J 4 bases; nucleotides not matched to a gene: 11. The CDR3 totals 16 residues. In nucleotides, the CDR3 is TGTGCCAGCACCCCAGAGCGGGGGGGCCGGTCAGATACGCAGTATTTT. Encoded protein: CASTPERGGRSDTQYF.

This rearrangement joins TRBV19 to TRBJ1-3; D call uncertain. Germline-derived CDR1 and CDR2 are LNHDA and SQIVND (reference sequence). Deletions cut 7 bases from V and 0 bases from J, with 13 bases between. The CDR3 is made up of 15 amino acids. The CDR3 bases are TGTGCCAGTAAGGCTCGGGTCCCCTCTGGAAACACCATATATTTT. It translates to CASKARVPSGNTIYF.

Here the CDR3 reads CATSGLRQGTYGYTF. The CDR3 DNA reads TGTGCCACCAGCGGCCTAAGACAGGGGACCTATGGCTACACCTTC. This chain joins TRBV15 and TRBJ1-2, with 8 nucleotides matching TRBD1. The CDR3 is 15 residues long. The germline V gene has CDR1 LNHNV and CDR2 YYDKDF (reference sequence). Trimming removed 5 bases from V and 4 bases from J; junction bases left unmatched: 9. The full variable domain, with the rest looked up from reference TRBV15 and TRBJ1-2, is DAMVIQNPRYQVTQFGKPVTLSCSQTLNHNVMYWYQQKSSQAPKLLFHYYDKDFNNEADTPDNFQSRRPNTSFCFLDIRSPGLGDTAMYLCATSGLRQGTYGYTFGSGTRLTVV.

The chain recombines TRBV5-1 with TRBJ1-3; possible D gene TRBD1, 5 bases. V was shortened by 4 bases and J by 4 bases, with 9 bases between the two germline ends. The germline V gene has CDR1 SGHRS and CDR2 YFSETQ. The CDR3 covers 13 residues. The CDR3 spells CASSRGLGNTIYF. CDR3 nucleotide sequence: TGCGCCAGCAGCCGGGGGTTGGGAAACACCATATATTTT.